This TCR beta chain comes out of a study of beta chain features in type 1 diabetes. The CDR3 is 14 amino acids. Germline assignment: CDR1 MNHEY and CDR2 SMNVEV (reference sequence). Deletions cut 2 bases from V and 1 base from J, with 3 bases between. The study reverse transcribed the entire isolated RNA, so it sequenced expressed TCRB transcripts. Generated by immunoSEQ multiplex PCR, the TCRdb table keeps only in-frame clones and is missing some. The profile covers some 170,000 clones, with around 63% appearing a single time and approximately 0.09% taken by the ten largest. Study conclusions and caveats: All four CD4+ subsets of Type 1 diabetes patients contained TCRB CDR3s that were moderately but significantly shorter.

The sample holds one count of this clone. Its target is not known. The rearrangement uses TRBV27 and TRBJ2-6, with D uncertain. Sequencing used naive CD4+ T cells from blood. The clonotype comes from a man younger than 45 with type 1 diabetes. In DNA form, the CDR3 reads TGTGCCAGCAGTTTAATTTCTGGGGCCAACGTCCTGACTTTC. This codes for CASSLISGANVLTF.